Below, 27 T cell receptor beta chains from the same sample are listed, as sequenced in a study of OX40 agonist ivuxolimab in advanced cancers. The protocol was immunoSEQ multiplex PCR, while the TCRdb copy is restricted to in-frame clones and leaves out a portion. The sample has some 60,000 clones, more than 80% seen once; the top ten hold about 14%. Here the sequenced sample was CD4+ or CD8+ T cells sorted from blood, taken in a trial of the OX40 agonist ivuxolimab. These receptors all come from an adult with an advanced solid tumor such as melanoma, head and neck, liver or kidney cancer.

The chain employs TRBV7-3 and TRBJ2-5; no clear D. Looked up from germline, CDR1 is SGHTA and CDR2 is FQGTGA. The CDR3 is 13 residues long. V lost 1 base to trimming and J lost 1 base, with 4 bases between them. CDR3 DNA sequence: TGTGCCAGCAGCTTAATCAGCCAAGAGACCCAGTACTTC. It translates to CASSLISQETQYF. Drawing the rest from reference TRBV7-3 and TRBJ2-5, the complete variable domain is GAGVSQTPSNKVTEKGKYVELRCDPISGHTALYWYRQSLGQGPEFLIYFQGTGAADDSGLPNDRFFAVRPEGSVSTLKIQRTERGDSAVYLCASSLISQETQYFGPGTRLLVL.

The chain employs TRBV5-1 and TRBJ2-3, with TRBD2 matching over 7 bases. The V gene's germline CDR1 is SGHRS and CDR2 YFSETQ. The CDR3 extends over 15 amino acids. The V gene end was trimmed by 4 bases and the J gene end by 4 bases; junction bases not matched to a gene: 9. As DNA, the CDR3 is TGCGCCAGCAGCGAGACGGGAGGAACCCCAGATACGCAGTATTTT. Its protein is CASSETGGTPDTQYF.

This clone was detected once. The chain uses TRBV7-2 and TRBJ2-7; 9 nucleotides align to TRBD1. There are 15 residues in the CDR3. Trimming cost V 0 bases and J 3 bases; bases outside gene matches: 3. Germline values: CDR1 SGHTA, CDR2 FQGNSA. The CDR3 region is CASSLAVTGGYEQYF. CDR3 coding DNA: TGTGCCAGCAGCTTAGCCGTGACAGGGGGCTACGAGCAGTACTTC.

The CDR3 sequence: CASSYPGGRETQYF. DNA of the CDR3: TGTGCCAGCAGTTACCCTGGCGGGAGGGAGACCCAGTACTTC. The chain carries TRBV6-5 and TRBJ2-5, with TRBD2 identical over 8 bases. There are 14 residues in the CDR3. In germline, CDR1 is MNHEY, CDR2 SVGAGI. The V and J ends lost 2 bases and 5 bases, in that order; junction bases with no gene match: 4.

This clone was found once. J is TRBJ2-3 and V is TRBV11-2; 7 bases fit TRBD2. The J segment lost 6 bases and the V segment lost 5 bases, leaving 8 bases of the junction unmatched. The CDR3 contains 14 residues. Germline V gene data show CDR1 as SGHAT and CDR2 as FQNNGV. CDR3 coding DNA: TGTGCCAGCAGCCCAGCGGGAATGGGGGATACGCAGTATTTT. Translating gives CASSPAGMGDTQYF.

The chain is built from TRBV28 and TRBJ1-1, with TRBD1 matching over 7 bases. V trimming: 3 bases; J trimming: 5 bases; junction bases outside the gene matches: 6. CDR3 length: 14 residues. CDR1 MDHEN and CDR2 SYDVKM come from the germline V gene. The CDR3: CASSLSGRGTEAFF. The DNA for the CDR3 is TGTGCCAGCAGTTTGTCTGGCAGGGGGACTGAAGCTTTCTTT.

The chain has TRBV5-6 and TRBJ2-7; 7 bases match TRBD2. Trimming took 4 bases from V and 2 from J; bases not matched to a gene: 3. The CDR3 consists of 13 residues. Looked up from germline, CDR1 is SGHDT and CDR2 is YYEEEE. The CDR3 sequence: CASSHAGAYEQYF. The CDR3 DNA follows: TGTGCCAGCAGCCACGCGGGGGCCTACGAGCAGTACTTC.

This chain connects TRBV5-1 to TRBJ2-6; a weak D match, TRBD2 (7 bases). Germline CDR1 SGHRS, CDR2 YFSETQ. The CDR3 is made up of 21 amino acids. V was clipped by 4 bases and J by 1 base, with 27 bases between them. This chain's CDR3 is CASSAGATNRVLLSGANVLTF. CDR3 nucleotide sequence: TGCGCCAGCAGCGCGGGAGCTACAAACAGGGTTTTACTATCTGGGGCCAACGTCCTGACTTTC.

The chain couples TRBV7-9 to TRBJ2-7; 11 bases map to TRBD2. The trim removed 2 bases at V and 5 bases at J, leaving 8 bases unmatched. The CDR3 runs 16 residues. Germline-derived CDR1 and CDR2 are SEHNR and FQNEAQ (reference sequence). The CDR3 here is CASSLRGLAGGHEQYF. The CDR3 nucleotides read TGTGCCAGCAGCTTAAGGGGGCTAGCGGGAGGTCACGAGCAGTACTTC.

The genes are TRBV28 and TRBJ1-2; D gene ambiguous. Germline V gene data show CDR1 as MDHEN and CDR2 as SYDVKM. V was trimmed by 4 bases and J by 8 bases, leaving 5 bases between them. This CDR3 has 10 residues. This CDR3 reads CASSSEGYTF. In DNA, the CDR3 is TGTGCCAGCAGTTCTGAGGGCTACACCTTC.

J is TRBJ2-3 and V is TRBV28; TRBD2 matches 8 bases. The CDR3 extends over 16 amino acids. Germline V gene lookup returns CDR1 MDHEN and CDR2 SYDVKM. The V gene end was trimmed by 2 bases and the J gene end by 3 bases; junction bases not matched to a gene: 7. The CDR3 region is CASSLGSSGITDTQYF. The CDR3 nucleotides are TGTGCCAGCAGTTTAGGGAGTAGCGGGATTACAGATACGCAGTATTTT.

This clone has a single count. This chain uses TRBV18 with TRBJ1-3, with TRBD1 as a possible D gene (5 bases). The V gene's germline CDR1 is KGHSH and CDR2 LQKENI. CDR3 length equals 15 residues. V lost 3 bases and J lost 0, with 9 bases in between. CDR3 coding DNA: TGTGCCAGCTCACCCGCAGGGTTCTCTGGAAACACCATATATTTT. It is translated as CASSPAGFSGNTIYF.

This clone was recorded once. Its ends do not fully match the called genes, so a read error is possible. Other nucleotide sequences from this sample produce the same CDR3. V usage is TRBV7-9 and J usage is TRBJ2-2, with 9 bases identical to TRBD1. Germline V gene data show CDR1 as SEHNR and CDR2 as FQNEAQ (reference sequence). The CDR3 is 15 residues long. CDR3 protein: CASSYGTGSTGELFF. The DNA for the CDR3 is TGTGCCAGCAGTTATGGGACAGGGTCAACCGGGGAGTTGTTTTTT.

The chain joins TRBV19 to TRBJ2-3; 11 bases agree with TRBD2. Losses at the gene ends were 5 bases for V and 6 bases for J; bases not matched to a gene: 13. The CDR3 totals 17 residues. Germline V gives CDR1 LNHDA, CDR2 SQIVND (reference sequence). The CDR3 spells CASSLGGLAVRGDTQYF. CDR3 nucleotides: TGTGCCAGTAGTCTAGGGGGACTAGCGGTAAGAGGGGATACGCAGTATTTT.

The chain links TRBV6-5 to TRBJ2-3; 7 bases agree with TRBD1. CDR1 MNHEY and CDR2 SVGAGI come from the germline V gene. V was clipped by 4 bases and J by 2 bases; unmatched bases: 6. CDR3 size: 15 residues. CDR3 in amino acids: CASSWGQSNTDTQYF. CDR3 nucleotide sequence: TGTGCCAGCAGTTGGGGACAGTCTAACACAGATACGCAGTATTTT.

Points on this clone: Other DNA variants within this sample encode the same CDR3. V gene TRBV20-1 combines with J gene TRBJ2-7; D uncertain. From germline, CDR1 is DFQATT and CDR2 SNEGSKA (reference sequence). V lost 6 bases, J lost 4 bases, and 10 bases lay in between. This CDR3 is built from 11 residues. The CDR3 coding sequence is TGCAGTGCCTCGTATTTATACGAGCAGTACTTC. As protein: CSASYLYEQYF.

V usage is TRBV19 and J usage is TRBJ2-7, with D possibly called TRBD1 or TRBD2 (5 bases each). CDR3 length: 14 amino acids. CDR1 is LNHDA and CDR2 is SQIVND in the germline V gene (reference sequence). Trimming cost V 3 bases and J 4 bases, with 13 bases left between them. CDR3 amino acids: CASSITTGLYEQYF. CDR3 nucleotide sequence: TGTGCCAGTAGTATTACGACGGGGCTGTACGAGCAGTACTTC.

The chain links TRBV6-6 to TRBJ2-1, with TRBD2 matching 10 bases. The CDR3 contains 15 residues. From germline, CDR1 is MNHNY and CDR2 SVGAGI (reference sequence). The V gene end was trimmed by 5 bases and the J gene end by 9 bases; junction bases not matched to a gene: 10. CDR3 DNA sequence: TGTGCCAGCAGTAGGACTAGCGGATTATACGGTGAGCAGTTCTTC. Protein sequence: CASSRTSGLYGEQFF.

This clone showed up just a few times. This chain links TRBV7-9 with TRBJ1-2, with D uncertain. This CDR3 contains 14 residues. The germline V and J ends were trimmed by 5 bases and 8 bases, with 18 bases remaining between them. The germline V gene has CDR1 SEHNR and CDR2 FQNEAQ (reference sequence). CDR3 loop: CASSLNSGEWGYTF. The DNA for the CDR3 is TGTGCCAGCAGCCTAAATTCGGGCGAATGGGGCTACACCTTC.

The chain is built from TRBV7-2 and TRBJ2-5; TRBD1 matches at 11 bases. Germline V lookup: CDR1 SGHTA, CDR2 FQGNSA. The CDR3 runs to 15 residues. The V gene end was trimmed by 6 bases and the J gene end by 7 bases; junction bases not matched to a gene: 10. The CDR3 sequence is CASRRDRGVMWTQYF. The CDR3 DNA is TGTGCCAGCAGGCGGGACAGGGGGGTTATGTGGACCCAGTACTTC.

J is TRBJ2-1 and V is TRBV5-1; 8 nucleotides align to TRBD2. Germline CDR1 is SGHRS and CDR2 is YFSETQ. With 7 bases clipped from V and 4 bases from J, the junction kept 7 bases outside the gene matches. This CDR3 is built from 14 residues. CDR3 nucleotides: TGCGCCAGCCGACTGGCGGGGGGATACAATGAGCAGTTCTTC. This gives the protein CASRLAGGYNEQFF.

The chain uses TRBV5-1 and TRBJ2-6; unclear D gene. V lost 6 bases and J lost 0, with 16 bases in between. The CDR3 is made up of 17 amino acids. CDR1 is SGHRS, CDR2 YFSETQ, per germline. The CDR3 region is CASIEMLGSSGANVLTF. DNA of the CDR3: TGCGCCAGCATTGAAATGTTGGGTAGCTCTGGGGCCAACGTCCTGACTTTC.

CDR3 nucleotides: TGTGCCGGAGGGTTAGAGACCCAGTACTTC. Amino acids: CAGGLETQYF. The rearrangement uses TRBV30 and TRBJ2-5, with a possible D match to TRBD2 (6 bases). The CDR3 totals 10 residues. CDR1 is GTSNPN, CDR2 SVGIG, per germline (reference sequence). V lost 8 bases to trimming and J lost 4 bases, with 8 bases between them.

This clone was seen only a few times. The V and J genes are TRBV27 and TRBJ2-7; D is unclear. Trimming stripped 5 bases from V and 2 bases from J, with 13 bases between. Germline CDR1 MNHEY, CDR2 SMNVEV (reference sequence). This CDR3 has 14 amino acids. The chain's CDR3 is CASSPSHVTYEQYF. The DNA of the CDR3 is TGTGCCAGCAGTCCCTCACACGTTACCTACGAGCAGTACTTC.

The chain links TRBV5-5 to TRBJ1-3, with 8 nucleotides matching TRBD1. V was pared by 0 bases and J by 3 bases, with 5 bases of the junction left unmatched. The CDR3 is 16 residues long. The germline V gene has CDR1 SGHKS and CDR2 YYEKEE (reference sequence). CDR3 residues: CASSLVQGAIGNTIYF. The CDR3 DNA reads TGTGCCAGCAGCTTGGTGCAGGGGGCGATTGGAAACACCATATATTTT.

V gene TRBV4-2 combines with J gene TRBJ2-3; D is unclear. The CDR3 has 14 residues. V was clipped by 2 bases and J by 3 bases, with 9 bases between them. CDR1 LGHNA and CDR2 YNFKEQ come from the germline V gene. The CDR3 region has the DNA TGTGCCAGCAGCCAATCGGTCGGGACAGATACGCAGTATTTT. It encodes CASSQSVGTDTQYF.

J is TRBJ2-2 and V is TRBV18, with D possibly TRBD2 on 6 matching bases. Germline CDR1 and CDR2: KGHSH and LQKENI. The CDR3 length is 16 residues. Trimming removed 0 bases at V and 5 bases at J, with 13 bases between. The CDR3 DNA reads TGTGCCAGCTCACCACCGGGGACTCCGGCTACCGGGGAGCTGTTTTTT. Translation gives CASSPPGTPATGELFF.